This is a list of T cell receptor beta chains from one sample in a study of blood T cells in healthy people across ages. TCRdb fed the 5' RACE reads into MiXCR, producing one record per CDR3 protein. The sample consists of about 830,000 distinct CDR3 sequences, roughly 50% of them appearing once. Sequences were obtained from blood. The source of these receptors is a man aged 25-45 years in good health. Each CDR3 is given with its conserved first and last residue. Each record gives: J gene, clone size, V gene, D gene, CDR3 DNA, CDR3 protein. The D gene is left open where the match is weak. Clone size, where shown, is once, few, many, or a class for clones that have expanded.

J gene: TRBJ1-6
clone size: -
V gene: TRBV3-1
D gene: TRBD1
CDR3 DNA: TGTGCCAGCAGCCGGGGGACAGAAGGAAATTCACCCCTCCACTTT
CDR3 protein: CASSRGTEGNSPLHF

J gene: TRBJ1-2
clone size: -
V gene: TRBV29-1
D gene: -
CDR3 DNA: TGCAGCGTTGAGGTCCACTATGGCTACACCTTC
CDR3 protein: CSVEVHYGYTF

J gene: TRBJ2-1
clone size: few
V gene: TRBV5-1
D gene: -
CDR3 DNA: TGCGCCAGCCGTATAGCGGACTCCTACAATGAGCAGTTCTTC
CDR3 protein: CASRIADSYNEQFF

J gene: TRBJ2-5
clone size: few
V gene: TRBV4-3
D gene: -
CDR3 DNA: TGCGCCAGCAGCCAAAGACAAGGGCGGGAGACCCAGTACTTC
CDR3 protein: CASSQRQGRETQYF

J gene: TRBJ2-2
clone size: -
V gene: TRBV20-1
D gene: TRBD1
CDR3 DNA: TGCAGTGCGAGTCCGGGACAGGCAACCGGGGAGCTGTTTTTT
CDR3 protein: CSASPGQATGELFF

J gene: TRBJ1-2
clone size: -
V gene: TRBV6-5
D gene: -
CDR3 DNA: TGTGCCAGCGCCCGCGGGCTTTACTATGGCTACACCTTC
CDR3 protein: CASARGLYYGYTF

J gene: TRBJ2-1
clone size: -
V gene: TRBV4-2
D gene: -
CDR3 DNA: TGTGCCAGCAGCCAAGGTTCAGGGGGGGCAGAAGAGCAGTTCTTC
CDR3 protein: CASSQGSGGAEEQFF

J gene: TRBJ1-2
clone size: -
V gene: TRBV7-2
D gene: -
CDR3 DNA: TGTGCCAGCAGCTTAGCCCGGGTGGTTGGCTACACCTTC
CDR3 protein: CASSLARVVGYTF

J gene: TRBJ1-6
clone size: -
V gene: TRBV5-1
D gene: -
CDR3 DNA: TGCGCCAGCAGCTTGGCCCCTCAGAGGAATAATTCACCCCTCCACTTT
CDR3 protein: CASSLAPQRNNSPLHF

J gene: TRBJ2-3
clone size: -
V gene: TRBV12-3/TRBV12-4
D gene: -
CDR3 DNA: TGTGCCAGCAGTTTCGGGATCATCGGGGACACAGATACGCAGTATTTT
CDR3 protein: CASSFGIIGDTDTQYF

J gene: TRBJ2-3
clone size: many
V gene: TRBV20-1
D gene: TRBD1
CDR3 DNA: TGCAGTGCAAAGACAGGGACAAACTCCGCAGATACGCAGTATTTT
CDR3 protein: CSAKTGTNSADTQYF

J gene: TRBJ2-7
clone size: -
V gene: TRBV20-1
D gene: TRBD2
CDR3 DNA: TGCAGTGCTAGACGGACTAGTGGGGGCTACGAGCAGTACTTC
CDR3 protein: CSARRTSGGYEQYF

J gene: TRBJ2-5
clone size: few
V gene: TRBV7-2
D gene: TRBD2
CDR3 DNA: TGTGCCAGCAGCCCATACTTCGGAGCGGGGGGGCCCTCAATTGAGACCCAGTACTTC
CDR3 protein: CASSPYFGAGGPSIETQYF

J gene: TRBJ1-2
clone size: -
V gene: TRBV27
D gene: -
CDR3 DNA: TGTGCCAGCAGTTTAAATGCCGCGGCCCCGCACTATGGCTACACCTTC
CDR3 protein: CASSLNAAAPHYGYTF

J gene: TRBJ2-3
clone size: few
V gene: TRBV20-1
D gene: -
CDR3 DNA: TGCAGTGCTAGAGAAGATACGCAGTATTTT
CDR3 protein: CSAREDTQYF

J gene: TRBJ2-5
clone size: -
V gene: TRBV11-2
D gene: TRBD2
CDR3 DNA: TGTGCCAGCAGCACCACTAGCGGGAGGGCCCATGAGCAGTACTTC
CDR3 protein: CASSTTSGRAHEQYF

J gene: TRBJ1-6
clone size: -
V gene: TRBV13
D gene: TRBD1
CDR3 DNA: TGTGCCAGCAGCTCCGACAGGGAGAACTCACCCCTCCACTTT
CDR3 protein: CASSSDRENSPLHF

J gene: TRBJ1-2
clone size: few
V gene: TRBV7-2
D gene: TRBD1
CDR3 DNA: TGTGCCAGCAGCTTCGACCCCAGGGGGCCTTTAAGCTATGGCTACACCTTC
CDR3 protein: CASSFDPRGPLSYGYTF

J gene: TRBJ2-5
clone size: -
V gene: TRBV20-1
D gene: TRBD1
CDR3 DNA: TGCAGTGCTAGTTACAGGGGAAGAAGGATAGAGACCCAGTACTTC
CDR3 protein: CSASYRGRRIETQYF

J gene: TRBJ2-1
clone size: -
V gene: TRBV20-1
D gene: TRBD2
CDR3 DNA: TGCAGTGCTAGAAGGCTAGCGGTTGAGCAGTTCTTC
CDR3 protein: CSARRLAVEQFF

J gene: TRBJ2-1
clone size: -
V gene: TRBV6-2/TRBV6-3
D gene: -
CDR3 DNA: TGTGCCAGCAGCCTCGCAGCGAACAGGGCCATACTCTACAATGAGCAGTTCTTC
CDR3 protein: CASSLAANRAILYNEQFF

J gene: TRBJ1-1
clone size: -
V gene: TRBV13
D gene: -
CDR3 DNA: TGTGCCAGCAGCTTAGGGAAGGGCGGGGAAGCTTTCTTT
CDR3 protein: CASSLGKGGEAFF

J gene: TRBJ2-3
clone size: -
V gene: TRBV4-3
D gene: -
CDR3 DNA: TGCGCCAGCAGCCAAGATTTGCCGGGAGATATAACAGATACGCAGTATTTT
CDR3 protein: CASSQDLPGDITDTQYF

J gene: TRBJ2-5
clone size: few
V gene: TRBV20-1
D gene: -
CDR3 DNA: TGCAGTGCTATTGCCCCCTTGGAAGAGACCCAGTACTTC
CDR3 protein: CSAIAPLEETQYF

J gene: TRBJ2-5
clone size: few
V gene: TRBV27
D gene: TRBD1
CDR3 DNA: TGTGCCAGCAGTTTCGGGACAGGGCAAGAGACCCAGTACTTC
CDR3 protein: CASSFGTGQETQYF